Listed below are T cell receptor beta chains from one sample, sequenced in a study of blood T cells in healthy people across ages. TCRdb processed the 5' RACE reads anew with MiXCR; each CDR3 protein has one entry. The data show 700,000 or so distinct CDR3 sequences, about 20% seen once. Source material: blood. All receptors derive from a man between 65 and 85 years old in good health. The CDR3 runs from the conserved cysteine through the conserved F or W. Fields, in order: J gene, D gene, clone size, V gene, CDR3 DNA, CDR3 protein. D genes are given only for firm matches. Clone size is stated in some rows and not others, as once, few, many or a class when expanded.

>TRBJ2-5|TRBD2|few|TRBV29-1
TGCAGCGTTGACTTAGCGGGGGGCGAGACCCAGTACTTC
CSVDLAGGETQYF
>TRBJ2-4|TRBD2|.|TRBV28
TGTGCCAGCAGTTTCGGACTAGCGGGGGCTCCAGCCAAAAACATTCAGTACTTC
CASSFGLAGAPAKNIQYF
>TRBJ2-3|TRBD2|.|TRBV7-2
TGTGCCAGCAGCTTAATGACGGGGGGGGGTACGCAGTATTTT
CASSLMTGGGTQYF
>TRBJ1-2|.|few|TRBV5-1
TGCGCCAGCACCTACGATATACAGGGAAGTGACTATGGCTACACCTTC
CASTYDIQGSDYGYTF
>TRBJ2-1|TRBD1|.|TRBV7-2
TGTGCCAGCAGCCTAACGGGGACAGTAGATGAGCAGTTCTTC
CASSLTGTVDEQFF
>TRBJ1-1|.|few|TRBV20-1
TGCAGTGCTTCCCCGTCGGGAGCGCGGAGGAACACTGAAGCTTTCTTT
CSASPSGARRNTEAFF
>TRBJ1-4|TRBD1|few|TRBV20-1
TGCAGTGCTGGGTGGGGACAGGGAAATGAAAAACTGTTTTTT
CSAGWGQGNEKLFF
>TRBJ1-1|.|.|TRBV10-3
TGTGCCATCAGTGAGTCAAGGATCAACACTGAAGCTTTCTTT
CAISESRINTEAFF
>TRBJ1-2|.|few|TRBV4-1
TGCGCCAGCAGCCAGGAGGGACAAAGCTATGGCTACACCTTC
CASSQEGQSYGYTF
>TRBJ1-1|.|few|TRBV2
TGTGCCAGCAAGGGCCCCCTTGGGAGGGCTTCCGCCAAAACTGAAGCTTTCTTT
CASKGPLGRASAKTEAFF
>TRBJ1-2|.|few|TRBV29-1
TGCAGCGTACGATTCGGGGGCTATGGCTACACCTTC
CSVRFGGYGYTF
>TRBJ2-3|.|few|TRBV5-6
TGTGCCAGCAGCTCCACCGGGACCCGGGGAGATACGCAGTATTTT
CASSSTGTRGDTQYF
>TRBJ2-2|TRBD2|few|TRBV20-1
TGCAGTGCTCCTCATTCCCTAGCGGGAGGTAACACCGGGGAGCTGTTTTTT
CSAPHSLAGGNTGELFF
>TRBJ2-7|TRBD2|many|TRBV20-1
TGCAGTGTTAAACTAGCGGGGACCTACGAGCAGTACTTC
CSVKLAGTYEQYF
>TRBJ1-2|TRBD1|.|TRBV29-1
TGCAGCGTTCGACTACAGGGGTCTAACTATGGCTACACCTTC
CSVRLQGSNYGYTF
>TRBJ2-3|.|few|TRBV28
TGTGCCAGCAGACATACGATATCCCCTGGGGATACGCAGTATTTT
CASRHTISPGDTQYF
>TRBJ2-3|.|few|TRBV20-1
TGCAGTGCTAGAGGGGGGACTAGCACAGATACGCAGTATTTT
CSARGGTSTDTQYF
>TRBJ2-2|TRBD1|few|TRBV5-1
TGCGCCAGCAGCAGGGGGCAGGGTGCCGGGGAGCTGTTTTTT
CASSRGQGAGELFF
>TRBJ1-5|.|.|TRBV7-2
TGTGCCAGCAGCTTAAGGGTCAATAATCAGCCCCAGCATTTT
CASSLRVNNQPQHF
>TRBJ2-1|TRBD2|many|TRBV24-1
TGTGCCACCAGAAGCGGGAGGTCCTACAATGAGCAGTTCTTC
CATRSGRSYNEQFF
>TRBJ2-1|.|few|TRBV6-6
TGTGCCAGCAGTATCCGGGACATATACAATGAGCAGTTCTTC
CASSIRDIYNEQFF
>TRBJ2-3|.|few|TRBV5-6
TGTGCCAGCAGCAACAACCCGGGACTTGGCACAGATACGCAGTATTTT
CASSNNPGLGTDTQYF
>TRBJ1-4|TRBD1|many|TRBV20-1
TGCAGTGCTAAGGGGGCTGGTAATGAAAAACTGTTTTTT
CSAKGAGNEKLFF
>TRBJ2-2|.|.|TRBV29-1
.
CSVAAGTFTGEPFF
>TRBJ2-4|.|few|TRBV5-1
TGCGCCAGCAGCATAGGACAGACTTCCATAATAGCCAAAAACATTCAGTACTTC
CASSIGQTSIIAKNIQYF
>TRBJ1-1|TRBD1|few|TRBV5-1
TGCGCCAGCAGCCGACAGGGGGCGAACACTGAAGCTTTCTTT
CASSRQGANTEAFF
>TRBJ2-3|TRBD1|few|TRBV19
TGTGCCAGTAGTGTTGGACAGGGGAGGGATACGCAGTATTTT
CASSVGQGRDTQYF